These 20 T cell receptor beta chains were all obtained from the same sample, sequenced in a study of T cell repertoires and leukemia-associated antigens. For these receptors, no antigen is known. TCRdb redid the calling of the 5' RACE reads with MiXCR, one entry per CDR3 protein. The sample lists about 11,000 distinct CDR3 sequences, roughly two fifths occurring once. Input material: CD3+ T cells sorted from blood and cultured. All receptors come from a female donor in good health.

With regard to this clonotype: Because the CDR3 is missing its conserved closing phenylalanine or tryptophan, this is likely a read error. The V gene is TRBV27, the J gene TRBJ2-3; 7 nucleotides align to TRBD2. The CDR3 spans 16 residues. Germline V CDR1 and CDR2: MNHEY, SMNVEV (reference sequence). V dropped 5 bases and J dropped 1; count of bases not matched to a gene: 9. The CDR3 region has the DNA TGTGCCAGCAGTCCGTTCGTGGCGGGGGGCACAGATACGCAGTATCTT. Encoded protein: CASSPFVAGGTDTQYL.

This clonotype showed up many times. The chain uses TRBV4-1 and TRBJ2-7; D may be TRBD1 (6 bases). Germline loops: CDR1 MGHRA, CDR2 YSYEKL. V lost 5 bases to trimming and J lost 0 bases, with 17 bases between them. The CDR3 contains 16 residues. The CDR3 sequence is CASSMRTASNSYEQYF. The CDR3 DNA follows: TGCGCCAGCAGCATGAGGACAGCTTCAAACTCCTACGAGCAGTACTTC.

This clonotype was observed a single time. The chain uses TRBV7-2 and TRBJ2-5, with D perhaps TRBD2 (6 bases). The CDR3 totals 15 residues. V lost 4 bases and J 4 bases, leaving 16 bases between the germline ends. Germline CDR1 and CDR2: SGHTA and FQGNSA. CDR3 residues: CASSYRLDLGETQYF. The DNA of the CDR3 is TGTGCCAGCAGCTACAGACTAGATTTAGGAGAGACCCAGTACTTC.

The chain couples TRBV30 to TRBJ1-1; no reliable D call. The germline V gene encodes CDR1 GTSNPN and CDR2 SVGIG (reference sequence). Trimming shortened V by 4 bases and J by 3 bases, and 15 bases separated the two germline ends. The CDR3 sequence is 14 residues long. The CDR3 protein is CAWKPERMDTEAFF. CDR3 DNA: TGTGCCTGGAAACCAGAAAGAATGGACACTGAAGCTTTCTTT.

This clonotype was seen repeatedly, ten times or more. V gene TRBV2 combines with J gene TRBJ2-7; the D gene could be TRBD1 or TRBD2 (5 bases each). Trimming stripped 4 bases from V and 0 bases from J, with 13 bases between. Germline V gene data show CDR1 as SNHLY and CDR2 as FYNNEI. This CDR3 spans 15 amino acids. CDR3 coding DNA: TGTGCCAGCAGTGGGGGGTTGGACCACTCCTACGAGCAGTACTTC. Protein: CASSGGLDHSYEQYF. Filled out from reference TRBV2 and TRBJ2-7, the complete variable domain reads EPEVTQTPSHQVTQMGQEVILRCVPISNHLYFYWYRQILGQKVEFLVSFYNNEISEKSEIFDDQFSVERPDGSNFTLKIRSTKLEDSAMYFCASSGGLDHSYEQYFGPGTRLTVT.

This clonotype came up many times. This sequence joins TRBV11-2 and TRBJ2-1, with TRBD2 identical over 14 bases. Per germline, CDR1 SGHAT and CDR2 FQNNGV. The CDR3 length is 17 residues. V was clipped by 1 base and J by 5 bases; unmatched bases: 4. CDR3 in amino acids: CASSLGGLAGVHNEQFF. The CDR3, as DNA: TGTGCCAGCAGCTTAGGGGGACTAGCGGGAGTCCACAATGAGCAGTTCTTC.

By sample fraction, this clonotype is medium-sized. V gene TRBV20-1 combines with J gene TRBJ2-2, with D perhaps matching TRBD1 (5 bases). Trimming left V 3 bases short and J 0 bases short, with 11 bases between. The CDR3 spans 15 residues. CDR1 DFQATT and CDR2 SNEGSKA come from the germline V gene (reference sequence). Here the CDR3 reads CSASVAGTNTGELFF. In nucleotides, the CDR3 is TGCAGTGCTAGTGTGGCAGGGACGAACACCGGGGAGCTGTTTTTT.

About this clonotype: A junction end diverges from the germline sequence, so it may reflect a read error. This chain joins TRBV5-6 and TRBJ2-7; D is uncertain. This CDR3 contains 14 residues. Looked up from germline, CDR1 is SGHDT and CDR2 is YYEEEE. The CDR3 sequence: CAISLGRSLDEQYF. DNA for the CDR3: TGTGCCATCAGCTTGGGCCGAAGCCTAGACGAGCAGTACTTC. The variable domain in full, with the rest retrieved from reference TRBV5-6 and TRBJ2-7, is DAGVTQSPTHLIKTRGQQVTLRCSPKSGHDTVSWYQQALGQGPQFIFQYYEEEERQRGNFPDRFSGHQFPNYSSELNVNALLLGDSALYLCAISLGRSLDEQYFGPGTRLTVT.

This clonotype showed up many times. The V gene is TRBV7-8, the J gene TRBJ2-5, with 16 bases aligning to TRBD2. The germline gives CDR1 SGHVS, CDR2 FQNEAQ. The junction had 10 bases not matched to a gene; V was cut back by 1 base and J by 5 bases. The CDR3 is made up of 19 amino acids. Here the CDR3 reads CASSLGLGLAGGPGETQYF. CDR3 sequence (DNA): TGTGCCAGCAGCTTAGGATTGGGACTAGCGGGAGGGCCAGGGGAGACCCAGTACTTC.

This clonotype was picked up a small number of times. This sequence joins TRBV5-1 and TRBJ2-3; D uncertain. The CDR3 has 15 residues. V was shortened by 0 bases and J by 0 bases, with 8 bases between the two germline ends. Per the germline V gene, CDR1 is SGHRS and CDR2 is YFSETQ. Written as DNA, the CDR3 is TGCGCCAGCAGCTTGGGGCGGCCTAGCACAGATACGCAGTATTTT. This encodes CASSLGRPSTDTQYF. The full variable domain, its missing parts supplied by reference TRBV5-1 and TRBJ2-3, is KAGVTQTPRYLIKTRGQQVTLSCSPISGHRSVSWYQQTPGQGLQFLFEYFSETQRNKGNFPGRFSGRQFSNSRSEMNVSTLELGDSALYLCASSLGRPSTDTQYFGPGTRLTVL.

This clonotype was observed at least ten times. The chain recombines TRBV7-3 with TRBJ1-1, with a weak D call TRBD1 (5 bases). Trimming took 3 bases from V and 3 from J, leaving 8 bases between them. Germline CDR1 SGHTA, CDR2 FQGTGA. The CDR3 is made up of 13 amino acids. The CDR3 protein is CASSFSRDTEAFF. CDR3 nucleotide sequence: TGTGCCAGCAGCTTTAGCAGGGACACTGAAGCTTTCTTT. The variable domain in full, with the rest retrieved from reference TRBV7-3 and TRBJ1-1, is GAGVSQTPSNKVTEKGKYVELRCDPISGHTALYWYRQSLGQGPEFLIYFQGTGAADDSGLPNDRFFAVRPEGSVSTLKIQRTERGDSAVYLCASSFSRDTEAFFGQGTRLTVV.

Here the CDR3 DNA reads TGTGCCAGCAGTTTATGGGGTGAGCAGTTCTTC. This translates into CASSLWGEQFF. The chain joins TRBV28 to TRBJ2-1, with no clear D. The V end was cut by 0 bases, the J end by 9 bases, with 3 bases between. Germline values: CDR1 MDHEN, CDR2 SYDVKM. This CDR3 has 11 amino acids.

In its sample, this clonotype ranks as medium-sized (0.01 to 0.1%). The J gene is TRBJ2-7, the V gene TRBV7-2; 11 nucleotides align to TRBD1. V shed 5 bases and J 3 bases; nucleotides not matched to a gene: 6. The CDR3 spans 15 residues. Germline V gene sequence: CDR1 SGHTA, CDR2 FQGNSA. The CDR3: CASSVRTGGDYEQYF. The DNA for the CDR3 is TGTGCCAGCAGCGTACGGACAGGGGGCGACTACGAGCAGTACTTC.

V and J are TRBV6-6 and TRBJ1-1; weak D call: TRBD1 (5 bases). Trimming stripped 0 bases from V and 5 bases from J, with 19 bases between. CDR3 length: 17 amino acids. CDR1 MNHNY and CDR2 SVGAGI come from the germline V gene (reference sequence). CDR3: CASSYSRPPGGDTEAFF. The CDR3 DNA follows: TGTGCCAGCAGTTACTCGCGCCCCCCGGGGGGAGATACTGAAGCTTTCTTT.

The chain uses TRBV12-3 or TRBV12-4 and TRBJ2-1; D possibly corresponds to TRBD2 (6 bases). The CDR3 has 12 residues. V lost 2 bases and J lost 9, with 8 bases in between. The CDR3 protein is CASSLIGGEQFF. Written as DNA, the CDR3 is TGTGCCAGCAGTTTAATCGGGGGTGAGCAGTTCTTC.

This clonotype is deemed medium-sized. V is TRBV10-1 and J is TRBJ2-1; no clear D. V was trimmed by 2 bases and J by 4 bases, leaving 15 bases between them. Germline V gene sequence: CDR1 WNHNN, CDR2 SYGVQD (reference sequence). The CDR3 spans 16 residues. In DNA form, the CDR3 reads TGCGCCAGCAGTGAGGAACGGAGAAAGATTTACAATGAGCAGTTCTTC. The encoded protein is CASSEERRKIYNEQFF.

As for this clonotype: Since a much larger clone is just one base distant, this may be a read error. V usage is TRBV19 and J usage is TRBJ2-2, with a tentative D call TRBD2 (6 bases). Germline V gene lookup returns CDR1 LNHDA and CDR2 SQIVND (reference sequence). This CDR3 is built from 14 residues. Here the CDR3 DNA reads TGTGCCAGTAGATTCCGGGGGTTCCCCGGGGAGCCGTTTTTT. Translation gives CASRFRGFPGEPFF.

In its sample, this clonotype ranks as medium-sized. The genes are TRBV4-2 and TRBJ2-5, with 7 bases that match TRBD1. From germline, CDR1 is LGHNA and CDR2 YNFKEQ. V shed 1 base, J shed 3 bases, and the junction held 2 bases outside the gene matches. This CDR3 spans 14 amino acids. The CDR3, as DNA: TGTGCCAGCAGCCAAGGACAGGGCAAAGAGACCCAGTACTTC. It translates to CASSQGQGKETQYF.

This clonotype was found a few times. The chain combines TRBV10-3 with TRBJ2-1, with 13 bases fitting TRBD2. Looked up from germline, CDR1 is ENHRY and CDR2 is SYGVKD. The CDR3 runs to 15 residues. Trimming took 10 bases from V and 7 from J; bases not matched to a gene: 10. In DNA, the CDR3 is TGTGCCACAGCATCCGGGACTAGCGGGGATAATGAGCAGTTCTTC. The encoded protein is CATASGTSGDNEQFF.

CDR3 amino acids: CSVSRSSYEQYF. CDR3 DNA sequence: TGCAGCGTTTCCCGAAGCTCCTACGAGCAGTACTTC. J is TRBJ2-7 and V is TRBV29-1; no firm D call. V lost 5 bases and J lost 0, with 8 bases in between. The CDR3 loop spans 12 amino acids. Germline CDR1 SQVTM, CDR2 ANQGSEA.